Following are 6 T cell receptor beta chains from one sample sequenced in a study of blood T cells in healthy people across ages. Sample-barcoded 5' priming and a J-beta primer mix drove a second PCR of about 6 to 12 cycles. TCRdb recomputed calls from the 5' RACE reads with MiXCR, one row per CDR3 protein. Of hundreds of thousands of distinct CDR3 sequences detected, about 53% appear once; the ten largest clones hold about two fifths. The sequencing sample was made of blood. These receptors originate from a man in his fifties or sixties in good health.

DNA for the CDR3: TGTGCCAGCAGCCCCGGGACAGCCAGGGAAGCTTTCTTT. The encoded protein is CASSPGTAREAFF. The chain combines TRBV7-2 with TRBJ1-1; the match to TRBD1 covers 7 bases. The length of the CDR3 is 13 residues. Losses at the gene ends were 5 bases for V and 8 bases for J; bases not matched to a gene: 8. Germline V gene data show CDR1 as SGHTA and CDR2 as FQGNSA.

The V and J genes are TRBV28 and TRBJ2-7; no definite D call. The CDR3 extends over 13 amino acids. Germline CDR1 MDHEN, CDR2 SYDVKM. Trimming shortened V by 5 bases and J by 10 bases, and 18 bases separated the two germline ends. CDR3 amino acids: CASSVLRSRAQYF. CDR3 sequence (DNA): TGTGCCAGCAGTGTACTGCGGTCTCGGGCCCAGTACTTC.

This clonotype was observed once. The V call is TRBV11-2, the J call TRBJ2-5; 9 bases align to TRBD2. The junction had 13 bases not matched to a gene; V was cut back by 4 bases and J by 4 bases. Germline V gene sequence: CDR1 SGHAT, CDR2 FQNNGV. The CDR3 covers 17 residues. CDR3 amino acids: CASSSHPGLAGSETQYF. CDR3 in DNA: TGTGCCAGCAGCTCACACCCAGGGCTAGCGGGGTCAGAGACCCAGTACTTC.

This clonotype has a handful of counts. The genes are TRBV20-1 and TRBJ2-5; 9 bases are a match to TRBD2. The CDR3 contains 19 residues. Germline CDR1 and CDR2: DFQATT and SNEGSKA (reference sequence). After removal of 4 bases from V and 1 base from J, the junction contained 19 bases not matched to a gene. The CDR3 loop is CSATSAFLSSGMTQETQYF. DNA of the CDR3: TGCAGTGCTACCTCAGCTTTCCTTTCTAGCGGGATGACCCAAGAGACCCAGTACTTC.

CDR3 sequence: CASSDLAGGVDTQYF. The CDR3 DNA is TGTGCCAGCAGTGACCTTGCAGGAGGGGTAGATACGCAGTATTTT. The rearrangement joins TRBV2 to TRBJ2-3; tentative D call: TRBD2 (6 bases). The V and J ends lost 3 bases and 5 bases respectively, with 15 bases between them. Germline CDR1 SNHLY, CDR2 FYNNEI. This CDR3 has 15 amino acids. The full variable domain, completed using reference TRBV2 and TRBJ2-3, is EPEVTQTPSHQVTQMGQEVILRCVPISNHLYFYWYRQILGQKVEFLVSFYNNEISEKSEIFDDQFSVERPDGSNFTLKIRSTKLEDSAMYFCASSDLAGGVDTQYFGPGTRLTVL.

This clonotype was seen a handful of times. The chain is built from TRBV6-1 and TRBJ2-5; 9 nucleotides match TRBD1. V was clipped by 6 bases and J by 2 bases; unmatched bases: 7. This CDR3 comprises 15 residues. The germline CDR1 and CDR2 sequences are MNHNS and SASEGT. Here the CDR3 DNA reads TGTGCCAGCAGACTAAGTGGACAGGGGCAAGAGACCCAGTACTTC. This sequence encodes CASRLSGQGQETQYF.